These T cell receptor beta chains were read from a single sample in a study of somatic mutations in cytotoxic T cells in rheumatoid arthritis. Measured with immunoSEQ multiplex PCR; TCRdb has only the in-frame clones, and not every one. The sample lists more than 15,000 clones; around 80% were seen once. The material sequenced was CD8+ T cells sorted from blood. These receptors were obtained from an adult with rheumatoid arthritis. Both conserved end residues are part of each CDR3. D genes are given only for firm matches. Rows give clone size only sometimes, using once, few, many, or a class for an expanded clone.

length	V	size	J	D	CDR3	DNA
16	TRBV6-1	.	TRBJ1-5	.	CASSERHRDFYQPQHF	TGTGCCAGCAGTGAACGGCACAGGGATTTTTATCAGCCCCAGCATTTT
13	TRBV15	.	TRBJ2-1	TRBD2	CATSLRGGNEQFF	TGTGCCACCAGCTTACGGGGGGGCAATGAGCAGTTCTTC
15	TRBV7-2	.	TRBJ1-6	.	CASSLDAWWNSPLHF	TGTGCCAGCAGCTTAGATGCATGGTGGAATTCACCCCTCCACTTT
13	TRBV5-5	.	TRBJ1-5	.	CASSLWGNQPQHF	TGTGCCAGCAGCTTGTGGGGCAATCAGCCCCAGCATTTT
14	TRBV14	.	TRBJ2-7	TRBD2	CASSLTPGGREQYF	TGTGCCAGCAGCCTGACCCCGGGGGGTCGCGAGCAGTACTTC
15	TRBV9	once	TRBJ2-1	TRBD1	CASSVSGQIYNEQFF	TGTGCCAGCAGCGTTTCGGGACAGATCTACAATGAGCAGTTCTTC
12	TRBV15	once	TRBJ2-7	.	CATSRDGYEQYF	TGTGCCACCAGCAGAGATGGGTACGAGCAGTACTTC
13	TRBV5-5	.	TRBJ2-7	.	CASSWTTGREQYF	TGTGCCAGCAGCTGGACAACAGGGCGCGAGCAGTACTTC
9	TRBV20-1	.	TRBJ1-2	.	CSARRGYTF	TGCAGTGCTAGGCGGGGCTACACCTTC
15	TRBV27	.	TRBJ1-5	.	CASSFTAYSNQPQHF	TGTGCCAGCAGTTTTACAGCTTATAGCAATCAGCCCCAGCATTTT
12	TRBV13	.	TRBJ1-2	.	CASSLGVFGYTF	TGTGCCAGCAGCTTAGGGGTTTTTGGCTACACCTTC
16	TRBV5-1	.	TRBJ2-7	TRBD2	CASSWGLAGATYEQYF	TGCGCCAGCAGCTGGGGACTAGCGGGGGCTACCTACGAGCAGTACTTC
12	TRBV30	few	TRBJ1-1	.	CAWKTGNTEAFF	TGTGCCTGGAAAACAGGGAACACTGAAGCTTTCTTT
15	TRBV14	.	TRBJ2-2	TRBD2	CASSQVQRGAGELFF	TGTGCCAGCAGCCAAGTCCAGCGGGGGGCCGGGGAGCTGTTTTTT
15	TRBV7-9	once	TRBJ2-6	.	CASNLEGSGANVLTF	TGTGCCAGCAACTTAGAGGGGTCTGGGGCCAACGTCCTGACTTTC
18	TRBV7-9	.	TRBJ2-7	.	CASSLQSRPLGGSYEQYF	TGTGCCAGCAGCCTCCAGTCCCGGCCTTTGGGGGGCTCCTACGAGCAGTACTTC
15	TRBV9	.	TRBJ2-7	.	CASSVETGQAYEQYF	TGTGCCAGCAGCGTAGAAACAGGGCAAGCCTACGAGCAGTACTTC
17	TRBV9	.	TRBJ2-3	.	CASSVDPLGGDTDTQYF	TGTGCCAGCAGCGTAGACCCACTGGGGGGAGACACAGATACGCAGTATTTT
11	TRBV7-9	.	TRBJ2-3	.	CASSLADTQYF	TGTGCCAGCAGCTTGGCAGATACGCAGTATTTT
13	TRBV4-1	.	TRBJ2-3	.	CASSQPRADTQYF	TGCGCCAGCAGCCAACCCCGGGCAGATACGCAGTATTTT
12	TRBV13	.	TRBJ2-5	.	CASGGAVETQYF	TGTGCCAGCGGGGGGGCCGTAGAGACCCAGTACTTC
17	TRBV11-2	.	TRBJ2-1	.	CASSLDLGPLVYNEQFF	TGTGCCAGCAGCTTAGATCTTGGACCACTGGTTTACAATGAGCAGTTCTTC
11	TRBV14	.	TRBJ2-7	.	CASQGSYEQYF	TGTGCCAGCCAGGGGTCCTACGAGCAGTACTTC
11	TRBV2	.	TRBJ2-7	.	CASGGNHEQYF	TGTGCCAGCGGGGGTAACCACGAGCAGTACTTC
13	TRBV27	few	TRBJ1-6	.	CASSLSLVSPLHF	TGTGCCAGCAGTTTATCCCTAGTTTCACCCCTCCACTTT
10	TRBV7-9	.	TRBJ2-3	.	CASGRDTQYF	TGTGCCAGCGGGCGTGATACGCAGTATTTT
14	TRBV5-5	.	TRBJ2-1	.	CASSLDRDYNEQFF	TGTGCCAGCAGCTTGGACCGGGACTACAATGAGCAGTTCTTC
13	TRBV28	.	TRBJ1-2	TRBD1	CASSLLTGDGYTF	TGTGCCAGCAGTTTACTTACAGGGGACGGCTACACCTTC
15	TRBV2	.	TRBJ2-5	.	CASRGPGATQETQYF	TGTGCCAGCAGGGGGCCCGGAGCTACCCAAGAGACCCAGTACTTC
15	TRBV9	.	TRBJ2-3	.	CASSSGTLSTDTQYF	TGTGCCAGCAGCTCCGGGACACTTAGCACAGATACGCAGTATTTT
15	TRBV7-8	.	TRBJ1-5	.	CASSFIPRDNQPQHF	TGTGCCAGCAGCTTTATTCCCAGGGACAATCAGCCCCAGCATTTT
15	TRBV28	.	TRBJ1-4	TRBD1	CASSLFTRDREKLFF	TGTGCCAGCAGTTTATTTACCCGGGACAGAGAAAAACTGTTTTTT
16	TRBV5-6	.	TRBJ1-5	.	CASSPGPGYSNQPQHF	TGTGCCAGCAGCCCCGGGCCGGGATATAGCAATCAGCCCCAGCATTTT
15	TRBV27	few	TRBJ2-7	.	CASSSKHKQGYEQYF	TGTGCCAGCAGTTCCAAACACAAGCAGGGCTACGAGCAGTACTTC
14	TRBV19	once	TRBJ2-3	.	CASSIQGLQDTQYF	TGTGCCAGTAGTATTCAGGGCCTACAGGATACGCAGTATTTT
14	TRBV2	few	TRBJ1-2	TRBD1	CASTWDRGRDGYTF	TGTGCCAGCACCTGGGACAGGGGGCGCGATGGCTACACCTTC
19	TRBV5-6	once	TRBJ2-1	TRBD2	CASSLGPHRRGGLGNEQFF	TGTGCCAGCAGCTTGGGGCCCCACCGGCGGGGGGGCCTAGGGAATGAGCAGTTCTTC